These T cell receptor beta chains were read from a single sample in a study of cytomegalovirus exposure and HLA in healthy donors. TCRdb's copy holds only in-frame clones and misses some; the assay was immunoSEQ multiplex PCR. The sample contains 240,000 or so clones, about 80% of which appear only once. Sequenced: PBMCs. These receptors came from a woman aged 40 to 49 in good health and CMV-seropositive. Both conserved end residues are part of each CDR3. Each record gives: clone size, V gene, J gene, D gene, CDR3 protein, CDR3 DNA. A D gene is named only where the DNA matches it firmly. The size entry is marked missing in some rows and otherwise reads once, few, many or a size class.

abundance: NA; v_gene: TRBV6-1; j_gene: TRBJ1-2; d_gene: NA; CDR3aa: CASSEWTADGYTF; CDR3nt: TGTGCCAGCAGTGAATGGACAGCCGATGGCTACACCTTC
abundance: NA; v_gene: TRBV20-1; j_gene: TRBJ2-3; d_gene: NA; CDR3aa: CSAPEVAQYF; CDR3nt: TGCAGTGCTCCCGAGGTTGCGCAGTATTTT
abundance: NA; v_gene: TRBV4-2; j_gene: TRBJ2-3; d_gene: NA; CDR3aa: CASSPRTAMITDTQYF; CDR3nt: TGTGCCAGCAGCCCGAGGACTGCGATGATCACAGATACGCAGTATTTT
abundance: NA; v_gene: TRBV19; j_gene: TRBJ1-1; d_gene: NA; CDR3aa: CASSIGGVRGRTEAFF; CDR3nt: TGTGCCAGTAGTATAGGGGGGGTTCGGGGGAGAACTGAAGCTTTCTTT
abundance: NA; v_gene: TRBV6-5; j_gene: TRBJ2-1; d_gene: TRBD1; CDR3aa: CASSLDRVGFGEQFF; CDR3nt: TGTGCCAGCAGTCTCGACAGGGTAGGGTTTGGTGAGCAGTTCTTC
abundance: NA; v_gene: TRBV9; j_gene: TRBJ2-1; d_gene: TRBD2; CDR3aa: CASSVGTSGRRNEQFF; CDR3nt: TGTGCCAGCAGCGTAGGGACTAGCGGGAGGAGAAATGAGCAGTTCTTC
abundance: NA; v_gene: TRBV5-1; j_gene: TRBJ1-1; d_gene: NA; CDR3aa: CASKIGSGGLNTEAFF; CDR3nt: TGCGCCAGCAAGATTGGGTCTGGCGGACTTAACACTGAAGCTTTCTTT
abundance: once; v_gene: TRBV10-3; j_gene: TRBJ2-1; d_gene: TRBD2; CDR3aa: CAISSMRTSGALNSYNEQFF; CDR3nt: TGTGCCATCAGTTCTATGCGGACTAGCGGGGCGCTCAACTCCTACAATGAGCAGTTCTTC
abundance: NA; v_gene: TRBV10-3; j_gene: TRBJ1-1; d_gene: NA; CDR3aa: CAISARLTDVNTEAFF; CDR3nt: TGTGCCATCAGTGCTAGATTGACAGATGTGAACACTGAAGCTTTCTTT
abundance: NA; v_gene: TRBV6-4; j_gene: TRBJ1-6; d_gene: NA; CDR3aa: CASSEGVWNSPLHF; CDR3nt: TGTGCCAGCAGTGAAGGGGTTTGGAATTCACCCCTCCACTTT
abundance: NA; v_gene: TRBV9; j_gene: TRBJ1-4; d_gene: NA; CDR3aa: CASSVGREDQNEKLFF; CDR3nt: TGTGCCAGCAGCGTCGGGAGGGAGGATCAAAATGAAAAACTGTTTTTT
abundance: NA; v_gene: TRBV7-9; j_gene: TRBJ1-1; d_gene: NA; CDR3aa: CASSLEGGAFF; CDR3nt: TGTGCCAGCAGCTTAGAGGGAGGGGCTTTCTTT
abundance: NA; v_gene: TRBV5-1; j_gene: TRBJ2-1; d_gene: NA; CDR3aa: CASSLANEQFF; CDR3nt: TGCGCCAGCAGCTTAGCCAATGAGCAGTTCTTC
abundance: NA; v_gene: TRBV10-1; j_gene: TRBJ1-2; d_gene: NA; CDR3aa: CASSEKGQPPRYGYTF; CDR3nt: TGCGCCAGCAGTGAGAAAGGACAGCCCCCGAGGTATGGCTACACCTTC
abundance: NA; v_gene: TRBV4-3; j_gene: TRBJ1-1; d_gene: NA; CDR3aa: CASSPFLTPGTEAFF; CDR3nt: TGCGCCAGCAGCCCATTCTTGACTCCGGGCACTGAAGCTTTCTTT
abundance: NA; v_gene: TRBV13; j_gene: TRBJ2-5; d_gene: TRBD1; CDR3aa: CASTPSVGQGPLEGETQYF; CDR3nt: TGTGCCAGCACCCCGTCGGTGGGACAGGGGCCGCTGGAGGGGGAGACCCAGTACTTC
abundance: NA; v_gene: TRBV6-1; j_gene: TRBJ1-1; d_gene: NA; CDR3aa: CASSSPGRLNTEAFF; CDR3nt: TGTGCCAGCAGTTCTCCAGGGCGCTTGAACACTGAAGCTTTCTTT
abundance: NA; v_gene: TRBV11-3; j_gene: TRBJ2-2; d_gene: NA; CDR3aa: CASSLQSVGELFF; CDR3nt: TGTGCCAGCAGCTTACAATCGGTTGGGGAGCTGTTTTTT
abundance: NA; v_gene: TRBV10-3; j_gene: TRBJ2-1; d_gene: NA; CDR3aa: CAISRTVGINFGEQFF; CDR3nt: TGTGCCATCAGTAGGACTGTCGGGATCAATTTTGGGGAGCAGTTCTTC
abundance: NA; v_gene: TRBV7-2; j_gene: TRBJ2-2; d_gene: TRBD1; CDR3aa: CASSLGQGNTGELFF; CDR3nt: TGTGCCAGCAGCCTAGGACAGGGGAACACCGGGGAGCTGTTTTTT
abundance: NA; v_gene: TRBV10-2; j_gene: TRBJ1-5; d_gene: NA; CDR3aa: CASSLTPGGGQPQHF; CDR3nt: TGCGCCAGCAGTTTGACTCCCGGGGGGGGTCAGCCCCAGCATTTT
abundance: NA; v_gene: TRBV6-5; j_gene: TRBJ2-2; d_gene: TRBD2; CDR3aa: CASRLGLAGELFF; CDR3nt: TGTGCCAGCAGACTCGGACTAGCCGGGGAGCTGTTTTTT
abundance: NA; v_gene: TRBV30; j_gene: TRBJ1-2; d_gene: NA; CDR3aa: CAWSRLGSYYGYTF; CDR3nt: TGTGCCTGGAGTAGATTGGGGAGCTACTATGGCTACACCTTC
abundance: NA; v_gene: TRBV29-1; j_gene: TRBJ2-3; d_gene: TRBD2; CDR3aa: CSVRSTGLAGAPTDTQYF; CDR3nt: TGCAGCGTTCGCTCGACGGGACTAGCGGGGGCCCCCACAGATACGCAGTATTTT
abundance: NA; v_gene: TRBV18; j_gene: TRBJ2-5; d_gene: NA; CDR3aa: CASSPRTIGETQYF; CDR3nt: TGTGCCAGCTCACCGCGGACTATTGGGGAGACCCAGTACTTC
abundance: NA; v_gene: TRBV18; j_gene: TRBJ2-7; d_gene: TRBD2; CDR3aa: CASSPTLAGIYEQYF; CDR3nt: TGTGCCAGCTCACCAACACTAGCGGGTATCTACGAGCAGTACTTC
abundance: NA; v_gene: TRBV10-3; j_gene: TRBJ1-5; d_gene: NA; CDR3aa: CASSGRDSNQPQHF; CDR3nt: TGTGCATCCTCGGGGAGAGACAGCAATCAGCCCCAGCATTTT
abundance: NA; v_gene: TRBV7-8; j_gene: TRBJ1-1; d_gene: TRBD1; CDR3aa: CASSAHRGRGRDTEAFF; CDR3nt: TGTGCCAGCAGCGCGCACAGGGGGAGAGGTCGGGACACTGAAGCTTTCTTT
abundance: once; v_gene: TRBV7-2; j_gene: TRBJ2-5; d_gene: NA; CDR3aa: CASSFNGQAEYF; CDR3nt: TGTGCCAGCAGCTTCAACGGCCAGGCCGAGTACTTC
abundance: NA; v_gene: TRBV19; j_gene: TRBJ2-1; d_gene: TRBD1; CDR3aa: CASRVGGAGHNEQFF; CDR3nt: TGTGCCAGTAGGGTAGGGGGCGCGGGTCACAATGAGCAGTTCTTC
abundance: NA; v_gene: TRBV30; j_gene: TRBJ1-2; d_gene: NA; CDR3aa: CAWTKHQGYTF; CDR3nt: TGTGCCTGGACCAAACACCAGGGCTACACCTTC
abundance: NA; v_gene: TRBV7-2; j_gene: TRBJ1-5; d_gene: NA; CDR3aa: CASSPRGAGNQPQHF; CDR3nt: TGTGCCAGCAGCCCCCGGGGGGCCGGTAATCAGCCCCAGCATTTT
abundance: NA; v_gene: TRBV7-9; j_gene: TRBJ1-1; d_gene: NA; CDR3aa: CASNEYAQAEAFF; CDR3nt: TGTGCCAGCAACGAGTACGCACAGGCTGAAGCTTTCTTT
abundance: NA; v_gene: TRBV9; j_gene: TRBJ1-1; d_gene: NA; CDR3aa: CASSSAISGGAFF; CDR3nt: TGTGCCAGCAGCTCCGCCATCTCGGGAGGGGCTTTCTTT
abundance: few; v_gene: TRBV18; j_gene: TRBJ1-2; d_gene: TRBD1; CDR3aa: CASSSGQGGYGYTF; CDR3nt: TGTGCCAGCTCATCCGGACAGGGAGGATATGGCTACACCTTC
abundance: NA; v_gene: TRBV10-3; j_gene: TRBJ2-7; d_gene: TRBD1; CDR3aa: CAISGGTGFSYEQYF; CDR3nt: TGTGCCATCAGTGGTGGGACAGGGTTCTCCTACGAGCAGTACTTC
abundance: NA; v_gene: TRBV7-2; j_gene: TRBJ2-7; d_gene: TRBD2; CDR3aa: CASSFLAGPAYEQYF; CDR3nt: TGTGCCAGCAGCTTTCTAGCGGGGCCCGCCTACGAGCAGTACTTC
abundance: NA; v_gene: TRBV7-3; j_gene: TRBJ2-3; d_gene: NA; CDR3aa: CASSLRGFRTDTQYF; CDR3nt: TGTGCCAGCAGCTTACGGGGGTTCCGCACAGATACGCAGTATTTT
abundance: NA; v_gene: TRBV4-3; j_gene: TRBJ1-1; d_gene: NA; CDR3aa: CASSQVLGGRRGEAFF; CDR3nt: TGCGCCAGCAGCCAAGTACTGGGGGGGCGAAGGGGTGAAGCTTTCTTT
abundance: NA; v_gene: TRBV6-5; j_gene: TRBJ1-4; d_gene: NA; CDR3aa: CAAGYRENEKLFF; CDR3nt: TGTGCCGCCGGGTACAGGGAGAATGAAAAACTGTTTTTT
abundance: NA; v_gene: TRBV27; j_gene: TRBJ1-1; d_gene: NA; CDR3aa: CASSLSPRDEAFF; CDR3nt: TGTGCCAGCAGTTTATCGCCCAGGGATGAAGCTTTCTTT
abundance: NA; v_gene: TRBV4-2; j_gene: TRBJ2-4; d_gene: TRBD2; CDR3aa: CASSQEDLAGGTFKNIQYF; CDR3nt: TGTGCCAGCAGCCAAGAGGATCTAGCGGGGGGGACGTTCAAAAACATTCAGTACTTC
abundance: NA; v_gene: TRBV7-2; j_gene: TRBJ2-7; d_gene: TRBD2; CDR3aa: CASSLGGGPYEQYF; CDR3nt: TGTGCCAGCAGCTTGGGCGGGGGACCCTACGAGCAGTACTTC
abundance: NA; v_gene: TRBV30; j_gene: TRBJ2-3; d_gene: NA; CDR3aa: CAWSVRNTDTQYF; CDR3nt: TGTGCCTGGAGTGTCAGAAACACAGATACGCAGTATTTT
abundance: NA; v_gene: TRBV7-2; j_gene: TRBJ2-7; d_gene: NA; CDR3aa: CASRPSGIHEQYF; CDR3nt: TGTGCCAGCAGGCCGTCAGGGATTCACGAGCAGTACTTC
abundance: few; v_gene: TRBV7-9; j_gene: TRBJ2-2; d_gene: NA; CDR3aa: CASSSFRDTLTGELFF; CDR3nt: TGTGCCAGCAGCTCGTTCCGGGACACTCTAACTGGGGAGCTGTTTTTT
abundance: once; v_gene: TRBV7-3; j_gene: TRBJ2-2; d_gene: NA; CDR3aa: CASSPAGARTGELFF; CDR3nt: TGTGCCAGCTCCCCCGCAGGGGCGAGGACCGGGGAGCTGTTTTTT
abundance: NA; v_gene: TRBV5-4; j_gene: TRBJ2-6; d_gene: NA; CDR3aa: CASTPGGHGANVLTF; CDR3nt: TGTGCCAGCACCCCAGGGGGGCACGGGGCCAACGTCCTGACTTTC
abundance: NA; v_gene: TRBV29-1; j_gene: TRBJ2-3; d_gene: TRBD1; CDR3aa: CSAGGQATDTQYF; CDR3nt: TGCAGCGCAGGGGGACAGGCCACAGATACGCAGTATTTT
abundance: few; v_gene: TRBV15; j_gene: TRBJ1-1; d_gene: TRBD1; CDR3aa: CATSRGQMNTEAFF; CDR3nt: TGTGCCACCAGCAGGGGACAGATGAACACTGAAGCTTTCTTT
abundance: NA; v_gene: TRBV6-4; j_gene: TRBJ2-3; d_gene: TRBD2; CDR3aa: CASSRTSGGYDTQYF; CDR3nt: TGTGCCAGCAGTAGGACTAGCGGGGGGTATGATACGCAGTATTTT
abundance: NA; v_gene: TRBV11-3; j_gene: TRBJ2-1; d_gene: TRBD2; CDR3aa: CASSLGTSGDNEQFF; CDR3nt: TGTGCCAGCAGCTTAGGGACTAGCGGCGACAATGAGCAGTTCTTC
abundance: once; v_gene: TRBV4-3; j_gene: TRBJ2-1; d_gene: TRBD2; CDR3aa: CASSQGTGTISYNEQFF; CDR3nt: TGCGCCAGCAGCCAAGGAACCGGGACTATCTCCTACAATGAGCAGTTCTTC
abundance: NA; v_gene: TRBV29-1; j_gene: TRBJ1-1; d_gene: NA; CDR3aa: CSVDAATEAFF; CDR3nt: TGCAGCGTTGATGCAGCGACTGAAGCTTTCTTT